The source of this T cell receptor (beta chain) is a study of Ad26.COV2.S vaccination and SARS-CoV-2 variants. TCRdb's table, derived via immunoSEQ multiplex PCR, lists solely in-frame clones and lacks some. The data show hundreds of thousands of clones, 80% to 90% seen once. Described treatment: about 20 received Ad26.COV2.S at low or high dose, single or two shots; a few received placebo; per-sample allocation not given. Following the first vaccine or placebo injection, samples were taken on day 63. The sequences come from peripheral blood, collected in a trial of Ad26.COV2.S vaccine versus placebo. This clonotype was obtained from a person between 18 and 60 years old who received the Ad26.COV2.S COVID-19 vaccine or a placebo.

The CDR3 DNA is TGCGCCAGCAGCCAAGAAGGGGGCCAGGAGACCCAGTACTTC. Translating gives CASSQEGGQETQYF. The rearrangement joins TRBV4-1 to TRBJ2-5; 7 bases map to TRBD1. The germline gives CDR1 MGHRA, CDR2 YSYEKL. The V gene end was trimmed by 0 bases and the J gene end by 5 bases; junction bases not matched to a gene: 3. This CDR3 has 14 amino acids.